The 10 T cell receptor beta chains listed next were all sequenced from one sample in a study of blood T cell repertoires in COVID-19. Assay: immunoSEQ multiplex PCR; the TCRdb copy retains only in-frame clones and omits some. The data contain about 140,000 clones, 60% to 85% of them seen just once; the ten biggest clones take up roughly 8.7%. Sequenced: peripheral blood. These receptors all stem from a man aged 45-65 years with active or convalescent COVID-19.

This clone was counted a few times. J is TRBJ1-4 and V is TRBV29-1, with 9 nucleotides matching TRBD1. Germline values: CDR1 SQVTM, CDR2 ANQGSEA. The CDR3 totals 14 residues. V lost 5 bases and J lost 7; bases outside the gene matches: 8. The CDR3 DNA is TGCAGCGTTAGGACAACAGGGGGCGGTGAAAAACTGTTTTTT. Residues: CSVRTTGGGEKLFF.

The genes are TRBV7-6 and TRBJ1-2; TRBD1 aligns across 7 bases. The CDR3 runs to 15 residues. The V gene's germline CDR1 is SGHVS and CDR2 FNYEAQ. J gave up 2 bases and V 1 base, and 4 bases lay outside the gene matches. CDR3 loop: CASSLVGRGNYGYTF. Here the CDR3 DNA reads TGTGCCAGCAGCTTAGTCGGCAGGGGGAACTATGGCTACACCTTC.

For the CDR3, the DNA is TGTGCCAGCAGTTTTGGGGGACAGGGGGTTGGCTACACCTTC. Translation: CASSFGGQGVGYTF. The chain employs TRBV28 and TRBJ1-2; TRBD1 matches at 11 bases. The V and J ends lost 3 bases and 7 bases, in that order; junction bases with no gene match: 4. Germline V CDR1 and CDR2: MDHEN, SYDVKM. This CDR3 comprises 14 residues.

V usage is TRBV9 and J usage is TRBJ1-3; tentative D call: TRBD1 (5 bases). Deletions cut 2 bases from V and 2 bases from J, with 11 bases between. Germline V gene data show CDR1 as SGDLS and CDR2 as YYNGEE. The CDR3 has 15 residues. CDR3 sequence (DNA): TGTGCCAGCAGCGTCCTTGACAGCGCTGGAAACACCATATATTTT. Encoded protein: CASSVLDSAGNTIYF. Combining the CDR3 with reference TRBV9 and TRBJ1-3 gives the whole variable domain DSGVTQTPKHLITATGQRVTLRCSPRSGDLSVYWYQQSLDQGLQFLIQYYNGEERAKGNILERFSAQQFPDLHSELNLSSLELGDSALYFCASSVLDSAGNTIYFGEGSWLTVV.

The chain joins TRBV4-1 to TRBJ1-4; 7 nucleotides align to TRBD1. The length of the CDR3 is 14 residues. The J segment lost 4 bases and the V segment lost 3 bases, leaving 2 bases of the junction unmatched. Germline CDR1 MGHRA, CDR2 YSYEKL. The CDR3 coding sequence is TGCGCCAGCAGCCACGGGACAGTTAATGAAAAACTGTTTTTT. Translating it yields CASSHGTVNEKLFF.

J is TRBJ2-1 and V is TRBV18, with D possibly TRBD2 on 6 matching bases. Germline V gene data show CDR1 as KGHSH and CDR2 as LQKENI. This CDR3 spans 14 amino acids. Trimming stripped 3 bases from V and 6 bases from J, with 12 bases between. Here the CDR3 DNA reads TGTGCCAGCTCACCCCCAGCGGGTTCCAATGAGCAGTTCTTC. This codes for CASSPPAGSNEQFF.

V gene TRBV24-1 combines with J gene TRBJ2-1; 7 bases align to TRBD2. The V gene end was trimmed by 0 bases and the J gene end by 2 bases; junction bases not matched to a gene: 0. This CDR3 has 15 amino acids. Germline V CDR1 and CDR2: KGHDR, SFDVKD. The CDR3 DNA reads TGTGCCACCAGTGATTTGGGACTAGCCTACAATGAGCAGTTCTTC. Translation: CATSDLGLAYNEQFF.

The chain couples TRBV3-1 (or the pseudogene TRBV3-2) to TRBJ2-2; D remains unclear. The V gene's germline CDR1 is LGHDT and CDR2 YNNKEL (reference sequence). V dropped 3 bases and J dropped 0 bases, with 2 bases sitting between them. The CDR3 covers 13 residues. CDR3: CASSHSNTGELFF. The CDR3 DNA sequence: TGTGCCAGCAGCCACTCGAACACCGGGGAGCTGTTTTTT.

The gene calls are TRBV30 and TRBJ2-3; TRBD2 might be the D (6 bases). The V end lost 4 bases, the J end lost 5 bases, and 19 bases lay between the germline ends. This CDR3 contains 15 residues. From germline, CDR1 is GTSNPN and CDR2 SVGIG (reference sequence). CDR3 nucleotides: TGTGCCTGGAACAAACCCTCTCCGGGGGTAGATACGCAGTATTTT. Its translation: CAWNKPSPGVDTQYF.

The rearrangement uses TRBV27 and TRBJ1-6; 7 nucleotides align to TRBD1. This CDR3 contains 14 residues. Germline loops: CDR1 MNHEY, CDR2 SMNVEV (reference sequence). The J segment lost 7 bases and the V segment lost 8 bases, leaving 8 bases of the junction unmatched. The CDR3 nucleotides read TGTGCCAGCTGCAAACAGGGGAGGAATTCACCCCTCCACTTT. It yields the protein CASCKQGRNSPLHF.